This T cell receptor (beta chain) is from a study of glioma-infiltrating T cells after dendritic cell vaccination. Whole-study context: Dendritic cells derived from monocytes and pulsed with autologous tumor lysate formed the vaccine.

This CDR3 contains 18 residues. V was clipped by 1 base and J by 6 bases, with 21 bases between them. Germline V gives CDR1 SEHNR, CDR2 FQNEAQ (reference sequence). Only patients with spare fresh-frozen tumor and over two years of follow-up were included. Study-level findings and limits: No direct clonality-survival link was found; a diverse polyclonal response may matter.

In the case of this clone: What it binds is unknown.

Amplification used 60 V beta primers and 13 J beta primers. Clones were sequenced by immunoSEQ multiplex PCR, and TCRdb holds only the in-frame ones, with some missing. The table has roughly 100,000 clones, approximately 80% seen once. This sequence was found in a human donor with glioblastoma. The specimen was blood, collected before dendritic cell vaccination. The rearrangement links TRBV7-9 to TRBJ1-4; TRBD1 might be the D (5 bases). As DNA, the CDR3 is TGTGCCAGCAGCTTAGGTGTCTTATACGCAGGGATTTATGAAAAACTGTTTTTT. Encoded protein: CASSLGVLYAGIYEKLFF.